The sequence of this T cell receptor (beta chain) was determined in a study of shared clonotypes between healthy human individuals. An even split of each subset's genomic DNA across several immunoSEQ plates was performed. TCRdb's table, derived via immunoSEQ multiplex PCR, lists solely in-frame clones and lacks some. The sample has 100,000 or so clones, around 47% seen once; the top ten hold less than 15%. In germline, CDR1 is MGHRA, CDR2 YSYEKL. The CDR3 spans 16 residues. J lost 4 bases, V lost 1 base, and 5 bases had no gene match. Donors, without exception, were Caucasian adults residing in Nashville, Tennessee. The study used around 96 million PBMCs per unsorted sample for genomic DNA.

The clonotype comes from a middle-aged woman in good health. Some clones in this sample may be carry-over from other donors' samples. Sample: PBMCs. The J gene is TRBJ2-7, the V gene TRBV4-1; 12 bases fit TRBD2. The CDR3 region is CASSQAGGLAGYEQYF. The CDR3 region has the DNA TGCGCCAGCAGCCAAGCCGGTGGACTAGCGGGGTACGAGCAGTACTTC.